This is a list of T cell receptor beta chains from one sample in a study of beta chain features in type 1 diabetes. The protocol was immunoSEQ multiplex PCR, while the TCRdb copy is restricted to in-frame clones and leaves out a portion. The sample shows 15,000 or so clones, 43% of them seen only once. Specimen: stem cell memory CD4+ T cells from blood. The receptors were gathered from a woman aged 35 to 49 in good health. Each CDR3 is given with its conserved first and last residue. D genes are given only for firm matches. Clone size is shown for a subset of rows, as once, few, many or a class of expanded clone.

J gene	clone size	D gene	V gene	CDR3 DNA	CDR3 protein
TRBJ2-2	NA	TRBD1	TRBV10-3	TGTGCCATCAGAGGCCTCCAGGGGGCGGACACCGGGGAGCTGTTTTTT	CAIRGLQGADTGELFF
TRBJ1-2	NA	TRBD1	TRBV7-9	TGTGCCAGCAGCCCTACTCGGCGGACAGGCACTAACTATGGCTACACCTTC	CASSPTRRTGTNYGYTF
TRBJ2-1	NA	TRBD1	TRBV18	TGTGCCAGCTCACCGGGACAGGTCTATGAGCAGTTCTTC	CASSPGQVYEQFF
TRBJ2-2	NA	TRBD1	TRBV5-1	TGCGCCAGCAGCCCCCAGGGACAGGGAGGTAACACCGGGGAGCTGTTTTTT	CASSPQGQGGNTGELFF
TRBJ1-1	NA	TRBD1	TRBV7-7	TGTGCTAGCTCCAGGGGGCAAAACACTGAAGCTTTCTTT	CASSRGQNTEAFF
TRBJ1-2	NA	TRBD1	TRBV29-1	TGCAGCGTTGACCCGACAGGGATTAACTATGGCTACACCTTC	CSVDPTGINYGYTF
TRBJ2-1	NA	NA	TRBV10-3	TGTGCCATCAGTGAGTCGCGGGGGCTACTCCCCTACAATGAGCAGTTCTTC	CAISESRGLLPYNEQFF
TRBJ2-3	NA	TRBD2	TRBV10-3	TGTGCCCTTAGCGGGGGGGCCGGGAGCACAGATACGCAGTATTTT	CALSGGAGSTDTQYF
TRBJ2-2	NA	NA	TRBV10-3	TGTGCCATCAGGGGACTCGACACTCCCACCGGGGAGCTGTTTTTT	CAIRGLDTPTGELFF
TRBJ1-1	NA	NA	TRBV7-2	TGTGCCAGCAGCTCCAGGGGTTGGCGCACTGAAGCTTTCTTT	CASSSRGWRTEAFF
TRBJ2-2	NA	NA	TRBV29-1	TGCAGCGTTGAAGCAGGGGCGAAAACTACTACCGGGGAGCTGTTTTTT	CSVEAGAKTTTGELFF
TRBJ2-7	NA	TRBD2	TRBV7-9	TGTGCCAGCAGCTCAACCGGGACTAGCGGGGGGAGGAACGAGCAGTACTTC	CASSSTGTSGGRNEQYF
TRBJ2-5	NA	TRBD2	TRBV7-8	TGTGCCAGCAGCTCCAGACTAGCGGGCCAAGAGACCCAGTACTTC	CASSSRLAGQETQYF
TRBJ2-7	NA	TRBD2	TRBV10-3	TGTGCCATCAGTGAGTCGTTAGGACTAGTAGGGGTCTACGAGCAGTACTTC	CAISESLGLVGVYEQYF
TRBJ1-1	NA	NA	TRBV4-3	TGCGCCAGCAGCCCTTGGACGGGAATGAACACTGAAGCTTTCTTT	CASSPWTGMNTEAFF
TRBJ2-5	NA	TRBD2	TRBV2	TGTGCCAGCAGTGCAGCGGGGGGACTTCCTCCGGAGACCCAGTACTTC	CASSAAGGLPPETQYF
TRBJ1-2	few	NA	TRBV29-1	TGCAGCGCACTTACAGGGCCCTATGGCTACACCTTC	CSALTGPYGYTF
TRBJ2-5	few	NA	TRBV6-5	TGTGCCAGCAGGGACTGGCAAGAGACCCAGTACTTC	CASRDWQETQYF
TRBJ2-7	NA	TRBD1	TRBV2	TGTGCCAGCAGTGTAGGAACAGGGGGGACCCACGAGCAGTACTTC	CASSVGTGGTHEQYF
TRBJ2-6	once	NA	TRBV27	TGTGCCAGCAGCTTACAGGGAACTCCCTCTGGGGCCAACGTCCTGACTTTC	CASSLQGTPSGANVLTF
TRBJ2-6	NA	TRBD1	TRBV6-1	TGTGCCAGCAGTGCGCGGACAGGCATGTCGGATTCCAACGTCCTGACTTTC	CASSARTGMSDSNVLTF
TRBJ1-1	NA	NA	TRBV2	TGTGCCATGCTAGACCCAAACACTGAAGCTTTCTTT	CAMLDPNTEAFF
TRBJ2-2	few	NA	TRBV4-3	TGCGCCAGCAGCTCCGAGGGCGGGGGCGCGAACACCGGGGAGCTGTTTTTT	CASSSEGGGANTGELFF
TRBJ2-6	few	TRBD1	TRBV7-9	TGTGCCAGCAGCATTACCGGGACAGCTGGGGCCAACGTCCTGACTTTC	CASSITGTAGANVLTF
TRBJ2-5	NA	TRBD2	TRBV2	TGTGCCAGCAAATCCTCCGGACTAGCGCGACAAGAGACCCAGTACTTC	CASKSSGLARQETQYF
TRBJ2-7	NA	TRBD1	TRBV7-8	TGTGCCAGCAGCCTCGGACAGGCGGGTCCCGCTCTGAAGTACTTC	CASSLGQAGPALKYF
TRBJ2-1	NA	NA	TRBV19	TGTGCCAGTAGCACCGGCCGGTGGGGGCCCTACAATGAGCAGTTCTTC	CASSTGRWGPYNEQFF
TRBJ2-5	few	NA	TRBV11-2	TGTGCCAGCAGCTTAGAACTGGTTGGACTCCACCGGGAGACCCAGTACTTC	CASSLELVGLHRETQYF
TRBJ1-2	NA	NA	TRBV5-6	TGTGCCAGCAGCTTTGGTCCCGAAAACAGCTTATATGGCTACACCTTC	CASSFGPENSLYGYTF